Listed below are T cell receptor beta chains from one sample, sequenced in a study of CD8+ T cells in alopecia areata. TCRdb keeps only in-frame clones here, not all; method: immunoSEQ multiplex PCR. This sample has 190,000 or so clones; roughly 61% occur once, and the top ten carry roughly an eighth. The sequences come from CD8+ T cells sorted from blood, collected at week 24, from a patient treated with tofacitinib. The origin of the receptors is a human donor with alopecia areata. Each CDR3 is given with its conserved first and last residue. A D gene is named only where the DNA matches it firmly. Part of the rows lack a size; the others show once, few, many or a class for expanded clones.

clone size: NA; V gene: TRBV9; CDR3 length: 16; J gene: TRBJ2-7; D gene: NA; CDR3 protein: CASSVAEATPSYEQYF; CDR3 DNA: TGTGCCAGCAGCGTAGCTGAGGCTACCCCCTCCTACGAGCAGTACTTC
clone size: NA; V gene: TRBV7-9; CDR3 length: 18; J gene: TRBJ2-6; D gene: TRBD1; CDR3 protein: CASSGDRPVFSGANVLTF; CDR3 DNA: TGTGCCAGCAGCGGGGACAGGCCTGTCTTCTCTGGGGCCAACGTCCTGACTTTC
clone size: NA; V gene: TRBV29-1; CDR3 length: 13; J gene: TRBJ2-1; D gene: NA; CDR3 protein: CSVVVSSYNEQFF; CDR3 DNA: TGCAGCGTTGTGGTTTCCAGCTACAATGAGCAGTTCTTC
clone size: NA; V gene: TRBV2; CDR3 length: 14; J gene: TRBJ2-7; D gene: NA; CDR3 protein: CASRAQGHPDEQYF; CDR3 DNA: TGTGCCAGCAGGGCACAGGGCCACCCTGACGAGCAGTACTTC
clone size: NA; V gene: TRBV7-6; CDR3 length: 15; J gene: TRBJ2-7; D gene: TRBD2; CDR3 protein: CASSLGAGGHYEQYF; CDR3 DNA: TGTGCCAGCAGCTTAGGGGCGGGGGGACACTACGAGCAGTACTTC
clone size: NA; V gene: TRBV25-1; CDR3 length: 16; J gene: TRBJ2-3; D gene: TRBD1; CDR3 protein: CASSEYYRGSSDTQYF; CDR3 DNA: TGTGCCAGCAGTGAATACTACAGGGGGTCGTCAGATACGCAGTATTTT
clone size: few; V gene: TRBV7-9; CDR3 length: 16; J gene: TRBJ2-1; D gene: NA; CDR3 protein: CASSSTSGTSYNEQFF; CDR3 DNA: TGTGCCAGCAGCTCAACCTCCGGGACAAGCTACAATGAGCAGTTCTTC
clone size: few; V gene: TRBV19; CDR3 length: 16; J gene: TRBJ1-1; D gene: TRBD1; CDR3 protein: CASSARQGIVNTEAFF; CDR3 DNA: TGTGCCAGTAGTGCCAGACAGGGGATCGTGAACACTGAAGCTTTCTTT
clone size: NA; V gene: TRBV11-2; CDR3 length: 12; J gene: TRBJ2-1; D gene: NA; CDR3 protein: CASSPNQAVQFF; CDR3 DNA: TGTGCCAGCAGCCCCAACCAGGCGGTGCAGTTCTTC
clone size: NA; V gene: TRBV29-1; CDR3 length: 13; J gene: TRBJ1-2; D gene: NA; CDR3 protein: CSSRDKENYGYTF; CDR3 DNA: TGCAGTTCGAGGGACAAGGAGAACTATGGCTACACCTTC
clone size: few; V gene: TRBV6-1; CDR3 length: 10; J gene: TRBJ1-6; D gene: NA; CDR3 protein: CASGDSPLHF; CDR3 DNA: TGTGCCAGCGGGGATTCACCCCTCCACTTT
clone size: NA; V gene: TRBV2; CDR3 length: 14; J gene: TRBJ1-6; D gene: TRBD1; CDR3 protein: CASSEYGTDSPLHF; CDR3 DNA: TGTGCCAGCAGTGAATACGGGACAGATTCACCCCTCCACTTT
clone size: NA; V gene: TRBV11-2; CDR3 length: 12; J gene: TRBJ2-3; D gene: TRBD1; CDR3 protein: CASSSGTGKRYF; CDR3 DNA: TGTGCCAGCAGCTCCGGGACAGGGAAAAGGTATTTT
clone size: NA; V gene: TRBV9; CDR3 length: 15; J gene: TRBJ2-2; D gene: NA; CDR3 protein: CASSVAGWSTGELFF; CDR3 DNA: TGTGCCAGCAGCGTAGCTGGCTGGAGCACCGGGGAGCTGTTTTTT
clone size: few; V gene: TRBV2; CDR3 length: 15; J gene: TRBJ2-5; D gene: NA; CDR3 protein: CASSDFTDGQETQYF; CDR3 DNA: TGTGCCAGCAGTGACTTTACGGACGGGCAAGAGACCCAGTACTTC
clone size: NA; V gene: TRBV29-1; CDR3 length: 12; J gene: TRBJ2-7; D gene: NA; CDR3 protein: CSVGQGTYEQYF; CDR3 DNA: TGCAGCGTTGGGCAGGGAACCTACGAGCAGTACTTC
clone size: NA; V gene: TRBV9; CDR3 length: 16; J gene: TRBJ2-7; D gene: TRBD1; CDR3 protein: CASSVTGTGNPYEQYF; CDR3 DNA: TGTGCCAGCAGCGTCACGGGGACAGGTAATCCCTACGAGCAGTACTTC
clone size: once; V gene: TRBV29-1; CDR3 length: 14; J gene: TRBJ2-1; D gene: NA; CDR3 protein: CSVETIFEYNEQFF; CDR3 DNA: TGCAGCGTTGAAACCATTTTCGAATACAATGAGCAGTTCTTC
clone size: NA; V gene: TRBV6-5; CDR3 length: 16; J gene: TRBJ2-2; D gene: NA; CDR3 protein: CASSYYLNKGDGELFF; CDR3 DNA: TGTGCCAGCAGTTACTATCTTAACAAGGGCGACGGGGAGCTGTTTTTT
clone size: NA; V gene: TRBV13; CDR3 length: 12; J gene: TRBJ2-3; D gene: NA; CDR3 protein: CASSSMTATQYF; CDR3 DNA: TGTGCCAGCAGCTCGATGACCGCTACGCAGTATTTT
clone size: NA; V gene: TRBV6-1; CDR3 length: 11; J gene: TRBJ2-4; D gene: TRBD1; CDR3 protein: CASDRGNIQYF; CDR3 DNA: TGTGCCAGCGACAGGGGAAACATTCAGTACTTC
clone size: few; V gene: TRBV7-8; CDR3 length: 14; J gene: TRBJ2-7; D gene: TRBD1; CDR3 protein: CASSPRQGSYEQYF; CDR3 DNA: TGTGCCAGCAGCCCCCGACAGGGGTCCTACGAGCAGTACTTC
clone size: NA; V gene: TRBV7-9; CDR3 length: 13; J gene: TRBJ2-5; D gene: TRBD2; CDR3 protein: CASSSGLEETQYF; CDR3 DNA: TGTGCCAGCAGCTCGGGACTAGAAGAGACCCAGTACTTC
clone size: NA; V gene: TRBV10-3; CDR3 length: 14; J gene: TRBJ1-5; D gene: TRBD1; CDR3 protein: CAIAGTGQDQPQHF; CDR3 DNA: TGTGCCATTGCGGGGACAGGGCAGGATCAGCCCCAGCATTTT
clone size: NA; V gene: TRBV4-1; CDR3 length: 13; J gene: TRBJ1-1; D gene: NA; CDR3 protein: CASSVSGTTEAFF; CDR3 DNA: TGCGCCAGCAGCGTCAGCGGGACCACTGAAGCTTTCTTT
clone size: few; V gene: TRBV20-1; CDR3 length: 10; J gene: TRBJ2-3; D gene: NA; CDR3 protein: CSARRDTQYF; CDR3 DNA: TGCAGTGCTAGGAGAGATACGCAGTATTTT
clone size: once; V gene: TRBV27; CDR3 length: 14; J gene: TRBJ2-2; D gene: NA; CDR3 protein: CASSLSLSVGELFF; CDR3 DNA: TGTGCCAGCAGTTTATCGTTGTCCGTCGGGGAGCTGTTTTTT
clone size: NA; V gene: TRBV2; CDR3 length: 13; J gene: TRBJ2-1; D gene: NA; CDR3 protein: CASSDRPNHEQFF; CDR3 DNA: TGTGCCAGCAGTGACCGGCCTAACCATGAGCAGTTCTTC
clone size: NA; V gene: TRBV15; CDR3 length: 16; J gene: TRBJ1-1; D gene: TRBD1; CDR3 protein: CATSRPTDRENTEAFF; CDR3 DNA: TGTGCCACCAGCAGGCCTACGGACAGGGAAAACACTGAAGCTTTCTTT